Below, one T cell receptor (beta chain) is given with its context. Its specificity is unknown. The protocol was immunoSEQ multiplex PCR, while the TCRdb copy is restricted to in-frame clones and leaves out a portion. The table has roughly 51,000 clones, 70% to 75% seen once. The CDR3 extends over 14 amino acids. Trimming stripped 2 bases from V and 2 bases from J, with 8 bases between. From germline, CDR1 is SGHTA and CDR2 FQGNSA. This sample was taken from a study of T cell clones after liver transplantation. Overall study context: TCRbeta sequencing after a pre-transplant mixed lymphocyte reaction identified graft-donor-reactive clones, later tracked in post-transplant blood. Three of eight recipients were HCV-positive; others had non-autoimmune, non-viral indications. Until 12-24 months post-transplant, subjects got standard immunosuppression and no induction. Study-wide results and limits: A significant post-transplant drop in circulating graft-donor-reactive CD4 TCRbeta sequences occurred in most of the 8 subjects.

This specimen consisted of CD4+ T cells from blood, obtained roughly 55 months after liver transplant. J is TRBJ2-3 and V is TRBV7-2; no clear D gene. This receptor was taken from a human patient who received a liver transplant. Some T cells may originate from the graft donor. CDR3 bases: TGTGCCAGCAGCTTACTTAGAAACACAGATACGCAGTATTTT. Its protein product is CASSLLRNTDTQYF. Drawing the rest from reference TRBV7-2 and TRBJ2-3, the complete variable domain is GAGVSQSPSNKVTEKGKDVELRCDPISGHTALYWYRQSLGQGLEFLIYFQGNSAPDKSGLPSDRFSAERTGGSVSTLTIQRTQQEDSAVYLCASSLLRNTDTQYFGPGTRLTVL.